This TCR beta chain was profiled in a study of blood T cells in healthy people across ages. Findings of the study overall: Because sorting was not performed, PBMCs prevented conclusive naive versus antigen-experienced comparison.

About this clonotype itself: Its antigen is unidentified.

Sample-barcoded 5' priming and a J-beta primer mix drove a second PCR of 7 to 11 cycles. TCRdb passed the 5' RACE reads through MiXCR, listing each CDR3 protein once. The sample yields roughly 1.6 million distinct CDR3 sequences, about 35% seen once. CDR1 is MNHNY, CDR2 SVGAGI, per germline (reference sequence). J lost 3 bases, V lost 10 bases, and 8 bases had no gene match. The CDR3 sequence is 15 residues long. Sequenced material: blood. The clonotype was recovered from a woman under 40 in good health. This chain links TRBV6-6 with TRBJ2-7; the match to TRBD2 covers 14 bases. The DNA of the CDR3 is TGTGCCACCAACCCCGGGACTAGCGGGAGCTACGAGCAGTACTTC. Amino acids: CATNPGTSGSYEQYF.